This T cell receptor (beta chain) was profiled in a study of cytomegalovirus exposure and HLA in healthy donors. This clone was detected only a few times. Its specificity is not known. The germline gives CDR1 MGHDK, CDR2 SYGVNS. V gave up 3 bases and J gave up 5 bases; unmatched junction bases: 8. CDR3 size: 15 residues. In the PCR, 60 Vbeta and 13 Jbeta primers were used. Authors' analysis steps: In a later analysis, some 11 million of approximately 81 million unique beta chains occurred in at least two donors. Method: immunoSEQ multiplex PCR; TCRdb's copy keeps in-frame clones and lacks some. The V and J calls and the clone size are those of that table, but D and trimming were determined from the DNA. The sample has roughly 140,000 clones; roughly 81% are singletons. Whole-study findings and limits: Rarity marked most TCR sequences, yet some public TCRs occurred in many donors. The study listed approximately 160 cytomegalovirus-associated TCR beta chains.

The material sequenced was PBMCs. The clonotype comes from a woman younger than 30 in good health and CMV-seronegative. The rearrangement links TRBV25-1 to TRBJ2-3; 7 nucleotides line up with TRBD1. CDR3 coding DNA: TGTGCCAGCAGTGATGACCGGGACAGCGGAGATACGCAGTATTTT. Protein product: CASSDDRDSGDTQYF.